The 24 T cell receptor beta chains in this list originate from one sample, sequenced in a study of cytomegalovirus exposure and HLA in healthy donors. Primers included in the PCR were 60 Vbeta and 13 Jbeta primers. Measured with immunoSEQ multiplex PCR; TCRdb has only the in-frame clones, and not every one. Of 70,000 to 100,000 clones listed, over 75% were seen once; the top ten hold around 2%. The sequenced sample consisted of PBMCs. All receptors come from a man aged 18 to 30 in good health and CMV-seronegative.

The chain employs TRBV29-1 and TRBJ1-2; unclear D gene. This CDR3 contains 13 residues. In germline, CDR1 is SQVTM, CDR2 ANQGSEA. The V gene lost 4 bases and the J gene lost 6 bases, with 15 bases spanning the gap. The CDR3 spells CSVGSGRWDGYTF. The CDR3 DNA reads as TGCAGCGTTGGATCGGGGAGATGGGATGGCTACACCTTC.

This chain uses TRBV30 with TRBJ2-5; TRBD2 is a possible D gene (6 bases). Germline V gene lookup returns CDR1 GTSNPN and CDR2 SVGIG (reference sequence). This CDR3 comprises 13 residues. The germline V and J ends were trimmed by 2 bases and 4 bases, with 11 bases remaining between them. The CDR3 DNA reads TGTGCCTGGAGTCAGCGGGTTGGAGAGACCCAGTACTTC. Its translation: CAWSQRVGETQYF.

The chain carries TRBV2 and TRBJ2-5; D is perhaps TRBD1 (6 bases). Trimming took 2 bases from V and 5 from J, leaving 15 bases between them. Germline assignment: CDR1 SNHLY and CDR2 FYNNEI. This CDR3 spans 15 amino acids. CDR3 loop: CASSELKKRGETQYF. CDR3 bases: TGTGCCAGCAGTGAACTGAAGAAGAGGGGGGAGACCCAGTACTTC.

This CDR3 is CASSCTGTDEKLFF. The CDR3 region has the DNA TGTGCCAGCAGCTGCACCGGGACAGATGAAAAACTGTTTTTT. This chain uses TRBV5-7 with TRBJ1-4, with 7 bases matching TRBD1. TRBV5-7 is designated an ORF whose function remains uncertain. This CDR3 is built from 14 residues. The V segment lost 3 bases and the J segment 6 bases; nucleotides outside the gene matches: 5.

The chain is built from TRBV15 and TRBJ2-7, with D perhaps matching TRBD2 (6 bases). This CDR3 region has 13 residues. Trimming pared 8 bases from V and 5 bases from J, leaving 16 bases between. In germline, CDR1 is LNHNV, CDR2 YYDKDF (reference sequence). CDR3 sequence reads: CATGLVGGDEQYF. As DNA, the CDR3 is TGTGCCACCGGGCTAGTGGGGGGAGACGAGCAGTACTTC.

The rearrangement joins TRBV5-1 to TRBJ2-3; 10 bases agree with TRBD2. Trimming cost V 4 bases and J 3 bases; bases outside gene matches: 5. The CDR3 has 15 amino acids. The germline CDR1 and CDR2 sequences are SGHRS and YFSETQ. The CDR3 is CASSQAGGRTDTQYF. In nucleotides, the CDR3 is TGCGCCAGCAGCCAAGCGGGGGGGCGGACAGATACGCAGTATTTT.

This chain uses TRBV28 with TRBJ2-7; 7 positions agree with TRBD1. V was pared by 4 bases and J by 5 bases, with 5 bases of the junction left unmatched. In germline, CDR1 is MDHEN, CDR2 SYDVKM. This CDR3 is built from 13 residues. The CDR3 sequence: CASSYPDRDEQYF. The CDR3 DNA is TGTGCCAGCAGTTACCCAGACAGGGACGAGCAGTACTTC. Full variable domain (rest looked up from reference TRBV28 and TRBJ2-7): DVKVTQSSRYLVKRTGEKVFLECVQDMDHENMFWYRQDPGLGLRLIYFSYDVKMKEKGDIPEGYSVSREKKERFSLILESASTNQTSMYLCASSYPDRDEQYFGPGTRLTVT.

The J gene is TRBJ2-7, the V gene TRBV5-1; 8 positions agree with TRBD1. J was trimmed by 3 bases and V by 1 base; bases with no gene match: 6. The CDR3 spans 15 residues. The germline CDR1 and CDR2 sequences are SGHRS and YFSETQ. CDR3 sequence (DNA): TGCGCCAGCAGCTTGACAGGGGGGAACAACTACGAGCAGTACTTC. Protein: CASSLTGGNNYEQYF.

V gene TRBV7-2 combines with J gene TRBJ1-1, with a tentative D call TRBD1 (6 bases). Germline V lookup: CDR1 SGHTA, CDR2 FQGNSA. The CDR3 has 14 amino acids. With 1 base removed from V and 3 bases from J, the gap between germline ends came to 9 bases. DNA of the CDR3: TGTGCCAGCAGCTTAGGACAGGCTGACACTGAAGCTTTCTTT. Amino acids: CASSLGQADTEAFF.

V gene TRBV5-5 combines with J gene TRBJ1-3; TRBD1 is a possible D gene (6 bases). The germline V and J ends were trimmed by 4 bases and 0 bases, with 14 bases remaining between them. CDR3 length: 16 amino acids. Germline CDR1 reads SGHKS; CDR2 reads YYEKEE (reference sequence). The CDR3 here is CASSIFGQLSGNTIYF. The CDR3 region has the DNA TGTGCCAGCAGCATTTTTGGACAGCTCTCTGGAAACACCATATATTTT. The variable domain in full, completed from reference TRBV5-5 and TRBJ1-3, reads DAGVTQSPTHLIKTRGQQVTLRCSPISGHKSVSWYQQVLGQGPQFIFQYYEKEERGRGNFPDRFSARQFPNYSSELNVNALLLGDSALYLCASSIFGQLSGNTIYFGEGSWLTVV.

Only a few counts were recorded for this clone. The chain has TRBV10-3 and TRBJ1-5, with D perhaps matching TRBD1 (5 bases). The CDR3 runs 13 residues. Germline assignment: CDR1 ENHRY and CDR2 SYGVKD. With 6 bases removed from V and 3 bases from J, the gap between germline ends came to 9 bases. The CDR3 loop is CAIRGGDNQPQHF. The CDR3 region has the DNA TGTGCCATCAGGGGGGGGGACAATCAGCCCCAGCATTTT.

The CDR3 nucleotides are TGTGCCAGCAGTGATCGGCCCGAGGGAGATACGCAGTATTTT. Translating gives CASSDRPEGDTQYF. J is TRBJ2-3 and V is TRBV6-1; D is possibly TRBD2 (5 bases). The V gene's germline CDR1 is MNHNS and CDR2 SASEGT. The CDR3 loop spans 14 amino acids. V gave up 3 bases and J gave up 5 bases, with 12 bases separating them.

In its sample, this clone was seen a few times. The chain has TRBV9 and TRBJ2-1, with TRBD2 identical over 13 bases. CDR3 length: 19 residues. Germline V gene lookup returns CDR1 SGDLS and CDR2 YYNGEE. The ends lost 4 bases at V and 0 bases at J; junction bases unmatched: 10. The CDR3 coding sequence is TGTGCCAGCAGCTTGCAGAGACTAGCGGGGGGAAACTCCTACAATGAGCAGTTCTTC. It translates to CASSLQRLAGGNSYNEQFF. The full variable domain, in which reference TRBV9 and TRBJ2-1 provide the parts outside the CDR3, is DSGVTQTPKHLITATGQRVTLRCSPRSGDLSVYWYQQSLDQGLQFLIQYYNGEERAKGNILERFSAQQFPDLHSELNLSSLELGDSALYFCASSLQRLAGGNSYNEQFFGPGTRLTVL.

The chain links TRBV18 to TRBJ1-4, with D possibly matching TRBD1 (5 bases). The CDR3 sequence is 16 residues long. V was shortened by 2 bases and J by 3 bases, with 13 bases between the two germline ends. Germline V lookup: CDR1 KGHSH, CDR2 LQKENI. The CDR3 sequence is CASSPLYDRSNEKLFF. Written as DNA, the CDR3 is TGTGCCAGCTCACCATTGTATGACAGATCTAATGAAAAACTGTTTTTT.

The chain couples TRBV5-6 to TRBJ2-1; D not resolved. Germline V lookup: CDR1 SGHDT, CDR2 YYEEEE. The CDR3 spans 12 residues. V shed 0 bases and J shed 5 bases, with 3 bases lying between them. CDR3 nucleotides: TGTGCCAGCAGCTTGGGAGACAATGAGCAGTTCTTC. Protein sequence: CASSLGDNEQFF. Full variable domain (remainder filled in from reference TRBV5-6 and TRBJ2-1): DAGVTQSPTHLIKTRGQQVTLRCSPKSGHDTVSWYQQALGQGPQFIFQYYEEEERQRGNFPDRFSGHQFPNYSSELNVNALLLGDSALYLCASSLGDNEQFFGPGTRLTVL.

The gene calls are TRBV2 and TRBJ1-2; D remains ambiguous. The germline V and J ends were trimmed by 10 bases and 4 bases, with 16 bases remaining between them. CDR3 length: 13 residues. Germline CDR1 is SNHLY and CDR2 is FYNNEI. The DNA for the CDR3 is TGTGCCACCGCCTTAGAGACAACCTATGGCTACACCTTC. It yields the protein CATALETTYGYTF.

This chain uses TRBV6-5 with TRBJ1-1, with D maybe TRBD1 (5 bases). Germline V gene sequence: CDR1 MNHEY, CDR2 SVGAGI. Trimming removed 5 bases from V and 1 base from J, with 14 bases in between. This CDR3 region has 15 residues. The CDR3 sequence: CASSGYMGQNTEAFF. In DNA, the CDR3 is TGTGCCAGCAGTGGATACATGGGGCAGAACACTGAAGCTTTCTTT.

This clone was seen only a few times. In nucleotides, the CDR3 is TGTGCCAGCAGCGCCGTCCTAGCGACGGTCGGAGATACGCAGTATTTT. Its translation is CASSAVLATVGDTQYF. V is TRBV9 and J is TRBJ2-3; weak D call: TRBD2 (6 bases). The CDR3 extends over 16 amino acids. The germline V and J ends were trimmed by 3 bases and 5 bases, with 19 bases remaining between them. Germline CDR1 and CDR2: SGDLS and YYNGEE.

The V gene is TRBV7-9, the J gene TRBJ1-2; 10 positions match TRBD1. Trimming took 5 bases from V and 4 from J; bases not matched to a gene: 7. There are 15 residues in the CDR3. Germline CDR1 is SEHNR and CDR2 is FQNEAQ (reference sequence). DNA for the CDR3: TGTGCCAGCAGCCCCGGGACAGGGGTACCCTATGGCTACACCTTC. It encodes CASSPGTGVPYGYTF. The whole variable domain, filled in from reference TRBV7-9 and TRBJ1-2, reads DTGVSQNPRHKITKRGQNVTFRCDPISEHNRLYWYRQTLGQGPEFLTYFQNEAQLEKSRLLSDRFSAERPKGSFSTLEIQRTEQGDSAMYLCASSPGTGVPYGYTFGSGTRLTVV.

The chain has TRBV7-9 and TRBJ2-7; 11 bases fit TRBD1. J gave up 5 bases and V 5 bases, and 2 bases lay outside the gene matches. Germline V gene lookup returns CDR1 SEHNR and CDR2 FQNEAQ (reference sequence). This CDR3 has 13 residues. CDR3 residues: CASSRGQGDEQYF. The CDR3 nucleotides read TGTGCCAGCAGCCGGGGACAGGGGGACGAGCAGTACTTC.

This clone was detected only once. The chain joins TRBV19 to TRBJ2-7; D is unresolved. The CDR3 extends over 13 amino acids. The germline CDR1 and CDR2 sequences are LNHDA and SQIVND (reference sequence). The germline V and J ends were trimmed by 4 bases and 6 bases, with 13 bases remaining between them. The CDR3, as DNA: TGTGCCAGTAGTACCCCCCAGGTTGGCGAGCAGTACTTC. Its protein product is CASSTPQVGEQYF.

The J gene is TRBJ1-2, the V gene TRBV6-5; TRBD1 might be the D (6 bases). V lost 7 bases to trimming and J lost 3 bases, with 15 bases between them. The CDR3 loop spans 14 amino acids. CDR1 MNHEY and CDR2 SVGAGI come from the germline V gene. The CDR3 DNA reads as TGTGCCAGCAAGATAGCAGGGGCGGACTATGGCTACACCTTC. This codes for CASKIAGADYGYTF.

This chain uses TRBV19 with TRBJ1-4, with 11 bases identical to TRBD1. CDR3 length: 16 amino acids. Germline CDR1 and CDR2: LNHDA and SQIVND (reference sequence). The V and J ends lost 6 bases and 5 bases, in that order; junction bases with no gene match: 8. The CDR3 DNA reads as TGTGCCAGTAGCACCGGGACAGGGGGAGGCAATGAAAAACTGTTTTTT. Encoded protein: CASSTGTGGGNEKLFF.

The J gene is TRBJ2-7, the V gene TRBV4-1, with TRBD1 as a possible D gene (6 bases). This CDR3 contains 14 residues. The germline V gene encodes CDR1 MGHRA and CDR2 YSYEKL. V was clipped by 4 bases and J by 3 bases, with 13 bases between them. The CDR3 protein is CASSPGQGNYEQYF. CDR3 coding DNA: TGCGCCAGCAGCCCGGGACAAGGGAACTACGAGCAGTACTTC.